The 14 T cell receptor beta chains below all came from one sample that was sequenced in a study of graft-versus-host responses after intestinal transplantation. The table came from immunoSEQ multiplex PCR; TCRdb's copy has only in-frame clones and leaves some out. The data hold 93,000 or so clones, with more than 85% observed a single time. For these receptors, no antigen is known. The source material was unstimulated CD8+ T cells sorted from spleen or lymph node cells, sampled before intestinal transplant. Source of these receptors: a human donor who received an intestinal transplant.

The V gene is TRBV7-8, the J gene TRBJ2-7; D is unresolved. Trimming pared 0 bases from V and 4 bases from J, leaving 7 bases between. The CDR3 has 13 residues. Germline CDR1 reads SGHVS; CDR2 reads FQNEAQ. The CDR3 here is CASSLAVHYEQYF. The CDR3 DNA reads TGTGCCAGCAGCTTAGCTGTTCATTACGAGCAGTACTTC. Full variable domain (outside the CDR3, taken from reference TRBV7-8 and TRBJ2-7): GAGVSQSPRYKVAKRGQDVALRCDPISGHVSLFWYQQALGQGPEFLTYFQNEAQLDKSGLPSDRFFAERPEGSVSTLKIQRTQQEDSAVYLCASSLAVHYEQYFGPGTRLTVT.

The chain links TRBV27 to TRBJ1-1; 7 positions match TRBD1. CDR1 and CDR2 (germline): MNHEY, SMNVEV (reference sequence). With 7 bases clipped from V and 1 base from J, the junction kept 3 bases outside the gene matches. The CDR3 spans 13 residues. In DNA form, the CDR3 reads TGTGCCAGCAAGACAGGGTGGAACACTGAAGCTTTCTTT. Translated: CASKTGWNTEAFF.

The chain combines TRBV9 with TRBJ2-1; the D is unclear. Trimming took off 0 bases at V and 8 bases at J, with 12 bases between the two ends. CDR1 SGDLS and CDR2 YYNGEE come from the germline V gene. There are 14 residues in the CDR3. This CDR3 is CASSVDGLSDEQFF. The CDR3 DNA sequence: TGTGCCAGCAGCGTAGACGGTCTGTCCGATGAGCAGTTCTTC.

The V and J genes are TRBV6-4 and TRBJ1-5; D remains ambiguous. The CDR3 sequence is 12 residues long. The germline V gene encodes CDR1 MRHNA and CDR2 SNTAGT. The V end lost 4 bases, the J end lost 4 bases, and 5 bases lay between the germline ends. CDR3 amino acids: CASSGVNQPQHF. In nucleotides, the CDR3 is TGTGCCAGCAGTGGGGTAAATCAGCCCCAGCATTTT.

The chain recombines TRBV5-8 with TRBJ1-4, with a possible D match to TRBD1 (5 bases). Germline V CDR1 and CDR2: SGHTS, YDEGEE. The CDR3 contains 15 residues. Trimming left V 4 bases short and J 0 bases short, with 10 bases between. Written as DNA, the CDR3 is TGTGCCAGCAGCAGTGGGGCAGCAACTAATGAAAAACTGTTTTTT. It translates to CASSSGAATNEKLFF.

CDR3 bases: TGCGCCAGCAGTCAATCCCTCCGGGACAGGGGACGCCAGCCCCAGCATTTT. This codes for CASSQSLRDRGRQPQHF. The gene calls are TRBV23-1 and TRBJ1-5, with 10 bases identical to TRBD1. TRBV23-1 is classed as an ORF, of uncertain function. The CDR3 length is 17 residues. Unmatched junction bases numbered 9, after V lost 0 bases and J lost 7 bases.

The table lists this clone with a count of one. DNA of the CDR3: TGTGCCAGCTCACACTTAACTGAGGGACTAGCGGCAGATACGCAGTATTTT. Amino acids: CASSHLTEGLAADTQYF. V and J are TRBV18 and TRBJ2-3; 11 nucleotides line up with TRBD2. Germline V gives CDR1 KGHSH, CDR2 LQKENI. Losses at the gene ends were 4 bases for V and 4 bases for J; bases not matched to a gene: 10. There are 17 residues in the CDR3. Combining the CDR3 with reference TRBV18 and TRBJ2-3 gives the whole variable domain NAGVMQNPRHLVRRRGQEARLRCSPMKGHSHVYWYRQLPEEGLKFMVYLQKENIIDESGMPKERFSAEFPKEGPSILRIQQVVRGDSAAYFCASSHLTEGLAADTQYFGPGTRLTVL.

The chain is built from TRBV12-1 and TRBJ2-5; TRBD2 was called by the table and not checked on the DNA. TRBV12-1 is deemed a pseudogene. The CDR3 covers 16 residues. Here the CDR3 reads CASSFERGGPRETQYF. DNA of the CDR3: TGTGCCAGCAGCTTTGAGCGGGGGGGCCCACGGGAGACCCAGTACTTC.

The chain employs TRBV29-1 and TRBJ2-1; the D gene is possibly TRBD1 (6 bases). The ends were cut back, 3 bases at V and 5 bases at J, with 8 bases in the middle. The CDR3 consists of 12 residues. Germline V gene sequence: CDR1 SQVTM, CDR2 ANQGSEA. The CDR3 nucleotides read TGCAGCGTTGAGGACAGAAACAATGAGCAGTTCTTC. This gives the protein CSVEDRNNEQFF.

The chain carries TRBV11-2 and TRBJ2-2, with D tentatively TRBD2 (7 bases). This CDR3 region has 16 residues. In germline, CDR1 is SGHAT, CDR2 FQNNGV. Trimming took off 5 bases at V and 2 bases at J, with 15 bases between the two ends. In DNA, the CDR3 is TGTGCCAGCAGCGAGGGGGGGGGACACAACACCGGGGAGCTGTTTTTT. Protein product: CASSEGGGHNTGELFF.

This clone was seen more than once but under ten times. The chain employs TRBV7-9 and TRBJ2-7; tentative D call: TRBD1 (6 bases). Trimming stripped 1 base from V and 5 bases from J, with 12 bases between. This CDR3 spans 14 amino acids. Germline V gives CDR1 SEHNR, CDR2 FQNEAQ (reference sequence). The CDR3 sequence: CASSLVPGDNEQYF. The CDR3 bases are TGTGCCAGCAGCTTAGTGCCAGGGGATAACGAGCAGTACTTC.

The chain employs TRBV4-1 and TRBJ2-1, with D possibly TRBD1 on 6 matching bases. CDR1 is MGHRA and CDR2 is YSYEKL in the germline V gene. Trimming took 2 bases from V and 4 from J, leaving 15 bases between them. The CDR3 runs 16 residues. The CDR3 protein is CASSQLQGWGYNEQFF. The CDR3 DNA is TGCGCCAGCAGCCAATTACAGGGCTGGGGTTACAATGAGCAGTTCTTC.

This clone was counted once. CDR3 DNA sequence: TGTGCCAGCAGCTTCCGAATGGGACCGGAACCTTACGAGCAGTACTTC. Translated, it gives CASSFRMGPEPYEQYF. The chain combines TRBV9 with TRBJ2-7; D may correspond to TRBD1 or TRBD2 (5 bases each). CDR3 length: 16 amino acids. The V end lost 4 bases, the J end lost 4 bases, and 21 bases lay between the germline ends. Germline lookup yields CDR1 SGDLS and CDR2 YYNGEE.

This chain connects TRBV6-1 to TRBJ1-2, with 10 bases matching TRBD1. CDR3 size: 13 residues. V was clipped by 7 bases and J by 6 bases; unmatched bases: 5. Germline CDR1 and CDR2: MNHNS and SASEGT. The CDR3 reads CASKGGQGHGYTF. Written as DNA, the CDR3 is TGTGCCAGCAAGGGGGGACAGGGGCATGGCTACACCTTC.